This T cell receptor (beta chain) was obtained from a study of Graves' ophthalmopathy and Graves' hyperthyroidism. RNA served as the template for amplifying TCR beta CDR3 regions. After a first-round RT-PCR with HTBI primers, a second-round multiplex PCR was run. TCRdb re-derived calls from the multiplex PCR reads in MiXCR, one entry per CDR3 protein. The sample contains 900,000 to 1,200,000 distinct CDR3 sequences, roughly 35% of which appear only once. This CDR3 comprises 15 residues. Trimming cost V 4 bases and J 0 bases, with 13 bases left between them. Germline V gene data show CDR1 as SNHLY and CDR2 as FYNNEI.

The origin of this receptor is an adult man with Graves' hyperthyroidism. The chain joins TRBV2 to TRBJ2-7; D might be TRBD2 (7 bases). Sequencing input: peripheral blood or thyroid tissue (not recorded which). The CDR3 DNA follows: TGTGCCAGCAGTGGTGGGGGGGCCAGCTCCTACGAGCAGTACTTC. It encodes CASSGGGASSYEQYF.